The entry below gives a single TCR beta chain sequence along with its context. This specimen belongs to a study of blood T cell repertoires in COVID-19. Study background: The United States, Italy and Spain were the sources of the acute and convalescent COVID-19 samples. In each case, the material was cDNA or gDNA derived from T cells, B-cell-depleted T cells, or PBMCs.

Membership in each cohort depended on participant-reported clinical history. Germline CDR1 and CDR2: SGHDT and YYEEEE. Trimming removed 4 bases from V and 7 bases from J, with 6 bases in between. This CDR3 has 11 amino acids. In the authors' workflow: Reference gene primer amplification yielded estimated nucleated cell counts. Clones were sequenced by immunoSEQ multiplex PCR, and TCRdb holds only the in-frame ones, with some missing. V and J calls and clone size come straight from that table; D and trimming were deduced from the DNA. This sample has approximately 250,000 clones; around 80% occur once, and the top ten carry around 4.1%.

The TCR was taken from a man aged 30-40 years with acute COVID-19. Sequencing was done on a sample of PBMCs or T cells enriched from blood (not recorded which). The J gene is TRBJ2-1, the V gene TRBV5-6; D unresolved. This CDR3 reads CASSRLNEQFF. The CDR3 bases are TGTGCCAGCAGCCGTCTTAATGAGCAGTTCTTC.